This TCR beta chain was found in a study of beta chain features in type 1 diabetes. Study overall: Examined across all samples were around 110 million sorted cells. Study-wide results and caveats: The influence of HLA type on TCRB rearrangement stayed undetermined. Lower insertion and higher deletion counts appeared at VDJ junctions in type 1 diabetes patients.

Sequencing targeted expressed TCRB transcripts, as all isolated RNA had been reverse transcribed. Assay: immunoSEQ multiplex PCR; the TCRdb copy retains only in-frame clones and omits some. This table has 810,000 or so clones, 15% to 20% appearing once. This clone was seen a few times. The antigen is not known. CDR3 length equals 17 residues. Sample: naive CD4+ T cells from blood. This sequence joins TRBV21-1 and TRBJ2-3. TRBV21-1 is tagged as a pseudogene. The sequence derives from a woman aged 18-29 years in good health. The CDR3 sequence: CASSKAREGRVTDTQYF. The CDR3 coding sequence is TGTGCCAGCAGCAAAGCGAGAGAGGGGCGTGTGACAGATACGCAGTATTTT.